These 23 T cell receptor beta chains were all obtained from the same sample, sequenced in a study of T cell repertoires in cytomegalovirus infection. TCRdb itself ran the reads through MiXCR, one entry per CDR3 protein. Of 200,000 to 300,000 distinct CDR3 sequences listed, around an eighth are singletons. Material: PBMCs. The receptor set was obtained from a human donor in good health (CMV status not recorded). Some clones in this sample may be carry-over from other donors' samples.

This clonotype was seen many times. CDR3 loop: CASSRTSGRASEQFF. The DNA of the CDR3 is TGTGCCAGCAGTCGGACTAGCGGGAGGGCCAGTGAGCAGTTCTTC. V and J are TRBV28 and TRBJ2-1; 15 bases map to TRBD2. Germline V gene data show CDR1 as MDHEN and CDR2 as SYDVKM. This CDR3 has 15 amino acids. Unmatched junction bases numbered 5, after V lost 5 bases and J lost 9 bases.

The sample holds a few counts of this clonotype. The chain has TRBV7-8 and TRBJ2-3; D is unclear. CDR1 is SGHVS and CDR2 is FQNEAQ in the germline V gene. The CDR3 has 13 residues. V dropped 5 bases and J dropped 8 bases, with 14 bases sitting between them. The chain's CDR3 is CASSAGPSGTQYF. In nucleotides, the CDR3 is TGTGCCAGCAGCGCCGGTCCTAGTGGTACGCAGTATTTT.

This clonotype was counted many times. The J gene is TRBJ1-3, the V gene TRBV19, with D unresolved. This CDR3 is built from 14 residues. Germline V lookup: CDR1 LNHDA, CDR2 SQIVND (reference sequence). The germline V and J ends were trimmed by 3 bases and 2 bases, with 8 bases remaining between them. CDR3 DNA: TGTGCCAGTAGTATGAGGAATACTGGAAACACCATATATTTT. Residues: CASSMRNTGNTIYF.

The table lists this clonotype with many counts. The chain joins TRBV12-3 or TRBV12-4 to TRBJ1-4, with a possible D match to TRBD1 (5 bases). Trimming left V 5 bases short and J 9 bases short, with 13 bases between. The CDR3 runs 13 residues. CDR3 DNA sequence: TGTGCCAGCAGTCCCATACGGACACAAAAACTGTTTTTT. Protein sequence: CASSPIRTQKLFF.

This clonotype was picked up many times. This sequence joins TRBV5-6 and TRBJ2-7; D tentatively fits TRBD1 or TRBD2 (5 bases each). The V end was cut by 0 bases, the J end by 8 bases, with 18 bases between. Germline CDR1 SGHDT, CDR2 YYEEEE. The CDR3 spans 15 residues. The CDR3 DNA sequence: TGTGCCAGCAGCTTGGCCTCGGGCAAGGGGACGAAGCAGTACTTC. It translates to CASSLASGKGTKQYF.

This clonotype was counted ten times or more. The rearrangement uses TRBV7-2 and TRBJ2-5; the match to TRBD2 covers 9 bases. Trimming took 5 bases from V and 4 from J; bases not matched to a gene: 8. Germline V lookup: CDR1 SGHTA, CDR2 FQGNSA. This CDR3 has 15 amino acids. The CDR3, as DNA: TGTGCCAGCAGCCCTAACCGGCGGGAGGGAGAGACCCAGTACTTC. Protein sequence: CASSPNRREGETQYF.

This clonotype showed up many times. The V gene is TRBV19, the J gene TRBJ1-1; D not resolved. The CDR3 has 13 amino acids. Germline assignment: CDR1 LNHDA and CDR2 SQIVND (reference sequence). Trimming took 6 bases from V and 3 from J, leaving 11 bases between them. The CDR3 protein is CASSKRTDTEAFF. The CDR3 DNA follows: TGTGCCAGTAGCAAAAGGACGGACACTGAAGCTTTCTTT. The complete variable domain, with remaining parts taken from reference TRBV19 and TRBJ1-1, reads DGGITQSPKYLFRKEGQNVTLSCEQNLNHDAMYWYRQDPGQGLRLIYYSQIVNDFQKGDIAEGYSVSREKKESFPLTVTSAQKNPTAFYLCASSKRTDTEAFFGQGTRLTVV.

This clonotype was counted a few times. The rearrangement joins TRBV6-1 to TRBJ2-7, with 8 bases matching TRBD1. Germline V gene data show CDR1 as MNHNS and CDR2 as SASEGT. V shed 8 bases, J shed 2 bases, and the junction held 2 bases outside the gene matches. The length of the CDR3 is 12 residues. This CDR3 is CASQGATYEQYF. DNA of the CDR3: TGTGCCAGCCAGGGGGCTACCTACGAGCAGTACTTC.

This sequence joins TRBV6-5 and TRBJ2-2, with TRBD1 as a possible D gene (8 bases). The ends were cut back, 6 bases at V and 4 bases at J, with 15 bases in the middle. The germline V gene encodes CDR1 MNHEY and CDR2 SVGAGI. This CDR3 is 15 amino acids long. Written as DNA, the CDR3 is TGTGCCAGCAGCCTGACAGGGGAGGGCACCGGGGAGCTGTTTTTT. Its protein product is CASSLTGEGTGELFF.

This clonotype appeared many times. The genes are TRBV24-1 and TRBJ2-1; 8 nucleotides align to TRBD2. The CDR3 consists of 21 residues. V lost 5 bases to trimming and J lost 2 bases; unmatched junction nucleotides: 22. Germline lookup yields CDR1 KGHDR and CDR2 SFDVKD. The CDR3 nucleotides are TGTGCCACCAGTGGAGGGGCGGGGGGCAAGATAGCGGGTGGAACCTACAATGAGCAGTTCTTC. Translation gives CATSGGAGGKIAGGTYNEQFF.

V gene TRBV29-1 combines with J gene TRBJ2-5; D tentatively fits TRBD1 or TRBD2 (5 bases each). Germline loops: CDR1 SQVTM, CDR2 ANQGSEA. The CDR3 length is 14 residues. Trimming removed 7 bases from V and 1 base from J, with 16 bases in between. The CDR3: CSAPDFGAQETQYF. CDR3 bases: TGCAGCGCCCCGGACTTTGGGGCCCAAGAGACCCAGTACTTC.

Many counts were recorded for this clonotype. The gene calls are TRBV29-1 and TRBJ1-5; D perhaps matches TRBD1 (5 bases). Trimming cost V 6 bases and J 0 bases, with 12 bases left between them. CDR3 length: 14 residues. CDR1 is SQVTM, CDR2 ANQGSEA, per germline. The CDR3 coding sequence is TGCAGCGTCGGCGGGGGGAGTAGCAATCAGCCCCAGCATTTT. It encodes CSVGGGSSNQPQHF.

This clonotype occurred many times. The J gene is TRBJ2-2, the V gene TRBV6-2 or TRBV6-3, with D perhaps TRBD1 (6 bases). Germline lookup yields CDR1 MNHEY and CDR2 SVGEGT. The CDR3 is 15 residues long. V was clipped by 6 bases and J by 1 base, with 12 bases between them. The CDR3 coding sequence is TGTGCCAGCAGGGACAGTCTATTGAACACCGGGGAGCTGTTTTTT. Its translation: CASRDSLLNTGELFF.

This clonotype was counted ten times or more. This chain joins TRBV28 and TRBJ1-6; unclear D gene. CDR1 MDHEN and CDR2 SYDVKM come from the germline V gene. The CDR3 spans 18 residues. Trimming took 4 bases from V and 10 from J, leaving 26 bases between them. Here the CDR3 DNA reads TGTGCCAGCAGTTCCGCGGACCCCGACGGGATATCTAGATCACCCCTCCACTTT. It is translated as CASSSADPDGISRSPLHF.

This clonotype was counted many times. This rearrangement joins TRBV11-2 to TRBJ2-1, with D possibly called TRBD1 or TRBD2 (6 bases each). V lost 5 bases to trimming and J lost 7 bases, with 21 bases between them. The length of the CDR3 is 16 residues. Germline V CDR1 and CDR2: SGHAT, FQNNGV. In DNA, the CDR3 is TGTGCCAGCAGCGCGTCCTGGGGGGCCAGGGATAATGAGCAGTTCTTC. Its translation is CASSASWGARDNEQFF.

The gene calls are TRBV28 and TRBJ2-3; D is perhaps TRBD1 or TRBD2 (5 bases each). Trimming cost V 6 bases and J 1 base, with 23 bases left between them. This CDR3 contains 18 residues. The germline V gene has CDR1 MDHEN and CDR2 SYDVKM. CDR3 region: CASSLASRAVRGTDTQYF. In DNA form, the CDR3 reads TGTGCCAGCAGCTTGGCGTCCAGGGCGGTGAGGGGCACAGATACGCAGTATTTT.

This clonotype was observed a few times. This chain connects TRBV4-3 to TRBJ2-7; D assignment may be TRBD1 or TRBD2 (6 bases each). CDR3 size: 13 residues. V dropped 2 bases and J dropped 6 bases, with 11 bases sitting between them. CDR1 is LGHNA, CDR2 YSLEER, per germline. The CDR3 DNA sequence: TGCGCCAGCAGCCAAAGGGGGGAAGGCGAGCAGTACTTC. This codes for CASSQRGEGEQYF.

This clonotype has a handful of counts. The chain uses TRBV29-1 and TRBJ2-2, with D perhaps TRBD1 (5 bases). Trimming removed 6 bases from V and 4 bases from J, with 15 bases in between. The CDR3 is 14 residues long. The germline CDR1 and CDR2 sequences are SQVTM and ANQGSEA. CDR3 sequence: CSVKGRLTTGELFF. The CDR3 region has the DNA TGCAGCGTCAAGGGGCGGCTCACCACCGGGGAGCTGTTTTTT.

This clonotype was counted at least ten times. This rearrangement joins TRBV7-2 to TRBJ1-1, with TRBD1 matching over 7 bases. Germline V gives CDR1 SGHTA, CDR2 FQGNSA. The trim removed 5 bases at V and 6 bases at J, leaving 12 bases unmatched. The CDR3 runs 15 residues. Here the CDR3 reads CASSPVRDRLSEAFF. DNA of the CDR3: TGTGCCAGCAGCCCAGTCCGGGACAGACTCTCTGAAGCTTTCTTT. The full variable domain, in which reference TRBV7-2 and TRBJ1-1 provide the parts outside the CDR3, is GAGVSQSPSNKVTEKGKDVELRCDPISGHTALYWYRQSLGQGLEFLIYFQGNSAPDKSGLPSDRFSAERTGGSVSTLTIQRTQQEDSAVYLCASSPVRDRLSEAFFGQGTRLTVV.

This clonotype was recorded a few times. The rearrangement uses TRBV11-2 and TRBJ2-2; no clear D. The V gene's germline CDR1 is SGHAT and CDR2 FQNNGV. The length of the CDR3 is 13 residues. V lost 3 bases, J lost 4 bases, and 6 bases lay in between. CDR3: CASSFTSTGELFF. The CDR3 nucleotides read TGTGCCAGCAGCTTTACGAGCACCGGGGAGCTGTTTTTT.

The genes are TRBV5-6 and TRBJ1-2; unclear D gene. Trimming cost V 2 bases and J 4 bases, with 12 bases left between them. CDR1 and CDR2 from the germline V gene are SGHDT and YYEEEE. This CDR3 is built from 14 residues. The CDR3 spells CASSFRGTPYGYTF. The CDR3 nucleotides are TGTGCCAGCAGCTTCCGGGGAACACCCTATGGCTACACCTTC.

There are a few counts of this clonotype. The J gene is TRBJ1-5, the V gene TRBV29-1, with D possibly being TRBD1 (5 bases). The CDR3 contains 13 residues. Germline V gene lookup returns CDR1 SQVTM and CDR2 ANQGSEA. V was clipped by 8 bases and J by 6 bases, with 17 bases between them. The DNA of the CDR3 is TGCAGCTGCCGTGGGGACGACAGTCAGCCCCAGCATTTT. Protein: CSCRGDDSQPQHF.

This clonotype was observed many times. This chain connects TRBV7-2 to TRBJ2-2, with TRBD2 identical over 8 bases. In germline, CDR1 is SGHTA, CDR2 FQGNSA. Trimming cost V 3 bases and J 5 bases; bases outside gene matches: 5. The CDR3 has 15 amino acids. The CDR3 spells CASSLGPGGTGELFF. In DNA form, the CDR3 reads TGTGCCAGCAGCTTGGGCCCGGGGGGGACCGGGGAGCTGTTTTTT.